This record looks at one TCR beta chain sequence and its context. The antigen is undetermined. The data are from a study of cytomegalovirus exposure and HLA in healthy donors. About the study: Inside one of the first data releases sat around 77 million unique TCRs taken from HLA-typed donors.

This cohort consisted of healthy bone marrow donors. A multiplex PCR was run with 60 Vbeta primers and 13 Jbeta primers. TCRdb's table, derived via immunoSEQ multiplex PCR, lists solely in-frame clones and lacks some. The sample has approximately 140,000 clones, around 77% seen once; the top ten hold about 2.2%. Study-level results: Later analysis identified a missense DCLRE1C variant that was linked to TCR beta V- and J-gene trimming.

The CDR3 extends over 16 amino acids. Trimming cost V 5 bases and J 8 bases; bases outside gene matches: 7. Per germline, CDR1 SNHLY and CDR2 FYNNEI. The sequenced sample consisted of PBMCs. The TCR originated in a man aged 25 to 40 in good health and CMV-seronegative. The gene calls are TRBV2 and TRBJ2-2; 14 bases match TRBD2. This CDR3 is CASSLRLAGGAGELFF. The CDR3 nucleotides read TGTGCCAGCAGTCTCCGACTAGCGGGAGGGGCGGGGGAGCTGTTTTTT.